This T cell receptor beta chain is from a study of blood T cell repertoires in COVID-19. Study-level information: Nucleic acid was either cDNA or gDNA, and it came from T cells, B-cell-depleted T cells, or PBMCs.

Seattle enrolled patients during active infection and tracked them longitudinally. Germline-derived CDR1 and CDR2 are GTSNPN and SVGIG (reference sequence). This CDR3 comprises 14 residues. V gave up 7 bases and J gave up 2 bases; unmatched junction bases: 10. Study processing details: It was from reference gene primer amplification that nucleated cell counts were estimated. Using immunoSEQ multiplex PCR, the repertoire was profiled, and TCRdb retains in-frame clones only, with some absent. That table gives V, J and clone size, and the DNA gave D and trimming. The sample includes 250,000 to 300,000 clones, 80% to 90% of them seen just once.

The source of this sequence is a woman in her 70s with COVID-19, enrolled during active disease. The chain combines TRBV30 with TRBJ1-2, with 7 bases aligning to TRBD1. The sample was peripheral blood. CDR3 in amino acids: CALGTAGFNYGYTF. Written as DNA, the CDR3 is TGTGCCTTGGGGACAGCTGGATTCAACTATGGCTACACCTTC.